In this sample, the clone carrying this T cell receptor (beta chain) turned up once. The antigen is unknown. This record comes from a study of shared clonotypes between healthy human individuals. General observations from the study: Despite large depth, rarefaction showed incomplete sorted-subset sequencing. Deeper or shallower sequencing was expected to change how clonotypes are shared among donors. Compared with clonotypes that all four donors shared, non-shared clonotypes had lower generation probabilities.

Germline loops: CDR1 LNHDA, CDR2 SQIVND (reference sequence). This CDR3 has 13 amino acids. J gave up 4 bases and V 4 bases, and 3 bases lay outside the gene matches. The donors, all of them Caucasian adults, lived in Nashville, Tennessee. Only in-frame clones appear in the TCRdb table, and some are missing; sequencing was by immunoSEQ multiplex PCR. This table holds about 1 million clones, roughly 75% found once. Sample: memory CD4+ T cells sorted from blood. Documented subset: CD45RA-negative fraction. The V call is TRBV19, the J call TRBJ2-7; TRBD2 matches at 8 bases. This clonotype originated in a man younger than 30 in good health. The chain's CDR3 is CASSTAGAYEQYF. In DNA form, the CDR3 reads TGTGCCAGTAGTACAGCGGGAGCTTACGAGCAGTACTTC.